One sample yielded the 9 T cell receptor beta chains listed below, sequenced in a study of blood T cell repertoires in COVID-19. Produced via immunoSEQ multiplex PCR; TCRdb's table is partial and in-frame only. The table records a few hundred thousand clones, roughly 87% of them present only once. Sequenced input: PBMCs or T cells enriched from blood (not recorded which). The receptors come from a woman aged 25 to 39 who had recovered from COVID-19.

The CDR3 coding sequence is TGTGCCAGCAGCCAAGGACAGGGTGCGGTAGGGATAAGGAACACCATATATTTT. Protein sequence: CASSQGQGAVGIRNTIYF. The chain recombines TRBV9 with TRBJ1-3; 8 bases align to TRBD1. Trimming removed 4 bases from V and 7 bases from J; junction bases left unmatched: 19. The CDR3 is 18 amino acids. Germline assignment: CDR1 SGDLS and CDR2 YYNGEE.

This clone has just one count. The chain has TRBV5-1 and TRBJ1-2; 12 bases fit TRBD1. Trimming cost V 9 bases and J 7 bases; bases outside gene matches: 7. The CDR3 covers 13 residues. Germline loops: CDR1 SGHRS, CDR2 YFSETQ. The CDR3 spells CAIPGQGACGYTF. The CDR3 bases are TGCGCCATCCCGGGACAGGGGGCTTGTGGCTACACCTTC.

This chain joins TRBV6-5 and TRBJ1-2, with D perhaps TRBD1 (5 bases). This CDR3 has 15 residues. Between the trimmed V and J ends, which lost 2 bases and 7 bases, there was a span of 17 bases. Germline V gene sequence: CDR1 MNHEY, CDR2 SVGAGI. The CDR3, as DNA: TGTGCCAGCAGTTACCAACCATTTTCGGGGGGTGGCTACACCTTC. It encodes CASSYQPFSGGGYTF.

The chain links TRBV19 to TRBJ2-7, with D possibly TRBD2 on 6 matching bases. The V gene lost 5 bases and the J gene lost 0 bases, with 17 bases spanning the gap. The germline V gene has CDR1 LNHDA and CDR2 SQIVND (reference sequence). The CDR3 length is 16 residues. CDR3 sequence reads: CASSPYPAGNSYEQYF. Written as DNA, the CDR3 is TGTGCCAGTAGTCCCTATCCAGCGGGCAACTCCTACGAGCAGTACTTC.

This chain links TRBV5-1 with TRBJ2-7; 7 nucleotides line up with TRBD1. Trimming took 4 bases from V and 0 from J; bases not matched to a gene: 7. CDR1 is SGHRS and CDR2 is YFSETQ in the germline V gene. CDR3 length: 15 residues. This chain's CDR3 is CASSRDREPSYEQYF. In DNA, the CDR3 is TGCGCCAGCAGCCGTGACAGGGAACCCTCCTACGAGCAGTACTTC.

The genes are TRBV19 and TRBJ2-3; the match to TRBD2 covers 10 bases. This CDR3 is built from 15 residues. Germline V gene sequence: CDR1 LNHDA, CDR2 SQIVND (reference sequence). The trim removed 3 bases at V and 3 bases at J, leaving 3 bases unmatched. CDR3 bases: TGTGCCAGTAGTATGTCTAGCGGGGGAACAGATACGCAGTATTTT. This translates into CASSMSSGGTDTQYF.

The chain recombines TRBV30 with TRBJ1-2; D possibly corresponds to TRBD1 (5 bases). V was clipped by 4 bases and J by 7 bases, with 19 bases between them. The CDR3 extends over 14 amino acids. Germline values: CDR1 GTSNPN, CDR2 SVGIG (reference sequence). The CDR3 spells CAWTQMVREVGYTF. The CDR3 bases are TGTGCCTGGACCCAGATGGTCAGGGAGGTTGGCTACACCTTC.

The chain employs TRBV27 and TRBJ1-4, with 8 bases that match TRBD1. There are 14 residues in the CDR3. V shed 1 base and J 7 bases; nucleotides not matched to a gene: 2. Germline values: CDR1 MNHEY, CDR2 SMNVEV (reference sequence). The CDR3 sequence: CASSLFGTGEKLFF. Here the CDR3 DNA reads TGTGCCAGCAGTTTATTCGGGACAGGTGAAAAACTGTTTTTT.

CDR3 DNA sequence: TGTGCCAGCAGGCATGTCGGGACAGCACAAGAGACCCAGTACTTC. Residues: CASRHVGTAQETQYF. This rearrangement joins TRBV27 to TRBJ2-5; 7 bases align to TRBD1. Per germline, CDR1 MNHEY and CDR2 SMNVEV (reference sequence). The CDR3 has 15 amino acids. V lost 6 bases and J lost 2; bases outside the gene matches: 9.